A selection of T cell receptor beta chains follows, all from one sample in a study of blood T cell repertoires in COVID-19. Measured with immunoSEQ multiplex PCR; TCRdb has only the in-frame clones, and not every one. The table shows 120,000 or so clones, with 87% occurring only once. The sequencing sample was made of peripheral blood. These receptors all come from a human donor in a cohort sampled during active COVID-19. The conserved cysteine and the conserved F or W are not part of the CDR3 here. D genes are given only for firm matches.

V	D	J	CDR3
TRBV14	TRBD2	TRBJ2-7	ASSQASSGRRYEQY
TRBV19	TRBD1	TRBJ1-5	ASRGTGIRQPQH
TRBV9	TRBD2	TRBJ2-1	ASSPGLAEQF
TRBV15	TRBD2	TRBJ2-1	ATSRPSPGGTYNEQF
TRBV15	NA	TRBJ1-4	ATSRGQYEKLF
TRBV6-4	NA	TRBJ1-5	ASSTEQGQPQH
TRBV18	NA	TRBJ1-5	ASSPSRNQPQH
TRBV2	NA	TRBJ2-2	ASSEAGTSNTGELF
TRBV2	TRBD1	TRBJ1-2	ASSERRQGAGGYT
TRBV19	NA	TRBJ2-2	ASSIPAGGELF
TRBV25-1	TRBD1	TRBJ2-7	ASRPYGQGEGEQY
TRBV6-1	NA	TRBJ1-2	ASSERALYGYT
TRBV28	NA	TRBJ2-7	ASSLSRASYEQY
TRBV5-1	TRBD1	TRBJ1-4	ASSLGQGSEKLF
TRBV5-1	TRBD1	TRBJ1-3	ASSTQTGGNTIY
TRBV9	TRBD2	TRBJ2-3	ASTLTSGDTDTQY
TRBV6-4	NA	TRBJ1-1	ASSDSLGAVTEAF
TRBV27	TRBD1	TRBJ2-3	ASSPPGQGRDTQY
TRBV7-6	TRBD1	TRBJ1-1	ASSLVTRVTGGADTEAF